This T cell receptor (beta chain) came from a study of beta chain features in type 1 diabetes. Whole-study findings and limits: Moderate but significant shortening of TCRB CDR3s was recorded in all four CD4+ subsets from Type 1 diabetes patients.

Sequenced material consisted of expressed TCRB transcripts (all of the isolated RNA was reverse transcribed). Clones were read by immunoSEQ multiplex PCR, and TCRdb kept only the in-frame ones, dropping some. The sample records roughly 340,000 clones, 13% being singletons. This clone was seen a handful of times. The antigen remains unidentified. Germline values: CDR1 SEHNR, CDR2 FQNEAQ (reference sequence). The CDR3 totals 15 residues. V shed 1 base, J shed 3 bases, and the junction held 4 bases outside the gene matches. The chain has TRBV7-9 and TRBJ2-3; TRBD2 matches at 7 bases. The sequence derives from a woman aged 18-29 years with type 1 diabetes. The sample consisted of naive CD4+ T cells from blood. CDR3: CASSLGGGRTDTQYF. The CDR3 nucleotides read TGTGCCAGCAGCTTAGGAGGCGGGAGAACAGATACGCAGTATTTT.